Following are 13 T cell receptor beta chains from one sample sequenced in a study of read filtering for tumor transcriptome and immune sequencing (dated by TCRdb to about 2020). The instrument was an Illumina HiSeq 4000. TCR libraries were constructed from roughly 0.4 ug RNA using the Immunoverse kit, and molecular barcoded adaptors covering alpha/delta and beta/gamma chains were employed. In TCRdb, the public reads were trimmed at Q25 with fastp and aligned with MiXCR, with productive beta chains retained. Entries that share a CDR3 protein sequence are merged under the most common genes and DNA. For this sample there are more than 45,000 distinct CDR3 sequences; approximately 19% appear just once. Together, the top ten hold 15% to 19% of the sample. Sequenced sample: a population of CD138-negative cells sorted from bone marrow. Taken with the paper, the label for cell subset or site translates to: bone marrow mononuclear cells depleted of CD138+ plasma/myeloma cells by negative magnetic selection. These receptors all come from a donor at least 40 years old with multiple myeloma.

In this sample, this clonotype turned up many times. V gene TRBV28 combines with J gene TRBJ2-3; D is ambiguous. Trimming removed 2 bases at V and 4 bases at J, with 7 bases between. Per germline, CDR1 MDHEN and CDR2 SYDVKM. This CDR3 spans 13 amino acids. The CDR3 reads CASSLVQPDTQYF. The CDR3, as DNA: TGTGCCAGCAGTTTAGTCCAGCCAGATACGCAGTATTTT.

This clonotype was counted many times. CDR3 amino acids: CASSRGGANVLTF. Written as DNA, the CDR3 is TGTGCCAGCAGCCGAGGAGGGGCCAACGTCCTGACTTTC. The chain is built from TRBV3-1 and TRBJ2-6; D not certain. The CDR3 contains 13 residues. The germline V and J ends were trimmed by 4 bases and 4 bases, with 5 bases remaining between them. Per germline, CDR1 LGHDT and CDR2 YNNKEL (reference sequence).

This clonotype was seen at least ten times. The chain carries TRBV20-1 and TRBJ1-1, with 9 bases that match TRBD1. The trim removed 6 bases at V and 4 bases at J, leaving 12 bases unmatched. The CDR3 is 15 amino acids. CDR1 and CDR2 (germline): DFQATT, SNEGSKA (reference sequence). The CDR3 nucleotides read TGCAGTGCCACCCCCGGGGACAGGGCTGGCACTGAAGCTTTCTTT. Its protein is CSATPGDRAGTEAFF.

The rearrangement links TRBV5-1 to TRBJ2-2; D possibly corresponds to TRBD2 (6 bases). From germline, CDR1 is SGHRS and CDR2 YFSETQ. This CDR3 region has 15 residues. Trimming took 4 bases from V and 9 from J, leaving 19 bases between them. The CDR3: CASSIGRGRPRELFF. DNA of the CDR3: TGCGCCAGCAGCATCGGACGGGGGAGACCCCGGGAGCTGTTTTTT.

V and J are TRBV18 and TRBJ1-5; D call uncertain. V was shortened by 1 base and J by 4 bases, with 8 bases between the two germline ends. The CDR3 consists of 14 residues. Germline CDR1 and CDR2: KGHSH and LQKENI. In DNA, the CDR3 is TGTGCCAGCTCACCACTCGATCGGAATCAGCCCCAGCATTTT. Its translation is CASSPLDRNQPQHF.

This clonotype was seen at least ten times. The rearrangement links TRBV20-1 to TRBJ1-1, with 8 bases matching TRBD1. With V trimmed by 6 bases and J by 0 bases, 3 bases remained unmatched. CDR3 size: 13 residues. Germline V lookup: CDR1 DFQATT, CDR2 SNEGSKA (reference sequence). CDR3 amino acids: CSASGGLNTEAFF. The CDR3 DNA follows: TGCAGTGCCTCAGGGGGCTTGAACACTGAAGCTTTCTTT.

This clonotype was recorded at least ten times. This CDR3 reads CASSSAQTAFF. The CDR3 DNA reads as TGTGCCAGCAGCTCGGCCCAAACGGCTTTCTTT. V usage is TRBV14 and J usage is TRBJ1-1; D is uncertain. V dropped 5 bases and J dropped 11 bases, with 12 bases sitting between them. Germline-derived CDR1 and CDR2 are SGHDN and FVKESK. The CDR3 has 11 residues.

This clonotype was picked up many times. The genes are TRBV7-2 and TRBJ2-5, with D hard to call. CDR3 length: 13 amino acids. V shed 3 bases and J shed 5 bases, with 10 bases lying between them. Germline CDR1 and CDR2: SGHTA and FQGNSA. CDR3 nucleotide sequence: TGTGCCAGCAGCTTGCAGTTGGTGGAGACCCAGTACTTC. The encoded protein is CASSLQLVETQYF.

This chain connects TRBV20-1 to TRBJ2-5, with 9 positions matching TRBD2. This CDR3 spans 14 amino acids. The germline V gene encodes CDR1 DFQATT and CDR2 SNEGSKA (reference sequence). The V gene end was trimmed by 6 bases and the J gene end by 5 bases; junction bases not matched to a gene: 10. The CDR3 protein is CSANSGRRGETQYF. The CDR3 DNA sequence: TGCAGTGCAAATAGCGGGAGACGGGGGGAGACCCAGTACTTC.

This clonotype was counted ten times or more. CDR3 in amino acids: CSAAADTQYF. The CDR3 DNA reads TGCAGCGCGGCAGCAGATACGCAGTATTTT. The V gene is TRBV29-1, the J gene TRBJ2-3; D is ambiguous. The CDR3 has 10 residues. Germline V gives CDR1 SQVTM, CDR2 ANQGSEA. V gave up 7 bases and J gave up 4 bases, with 6 bases separating them.

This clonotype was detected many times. CDR3 in DNA: TGTGCCAGCAGCCCCGATCGGACGGTCAATGAGCAGTTCTTC. This sequence encodes CASSPDRTVNEQFF. The chain links TRBV7-9 to TRBJ2-1; no definite D call. The CDR3 contains 14 residues. Germline V gene lookup returns CDR1 SEHNR and CDR2 FQNEAQ (reference sequence). The V end lost 5 bases, the J end lost 6 bases, and 14 bases lay between the germline ends. Based on the CDR3 plus reference TRBV7-9 and TRBJ2-1, the full variable domain is DTGVSQNPRHKITKRGQNVTFRCDPISEHNRLYWYRQTLGQGPEFLTYFQNEAQLEKSRLLSDRFSAERPKGSFSTLEIQRTEQGDSAMYLCASSPDRTVNEQFFGPGTRLTVL.

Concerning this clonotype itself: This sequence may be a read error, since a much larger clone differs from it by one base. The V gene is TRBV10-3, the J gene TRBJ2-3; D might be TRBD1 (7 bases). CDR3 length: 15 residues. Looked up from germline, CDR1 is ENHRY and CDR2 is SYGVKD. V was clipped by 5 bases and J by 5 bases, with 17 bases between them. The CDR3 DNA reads TGTGCCATCAGTAAACCAGGGGGGTCTTTAGATACGCAGTATTTT. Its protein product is CAISKPGGSLDTQYF.

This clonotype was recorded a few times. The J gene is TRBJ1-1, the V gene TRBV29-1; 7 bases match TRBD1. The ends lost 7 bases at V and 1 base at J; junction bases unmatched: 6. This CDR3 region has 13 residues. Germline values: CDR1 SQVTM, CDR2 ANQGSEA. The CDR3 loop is CSAGQATNTEAFF. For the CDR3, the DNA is TGCAGCGCCGGACAGGCGACGAACACTGAAGCTTTCTTT.